This TCR beta chain emerged from a study of T cells in Graves' hyperthyroidism and ophthalmopathy. Germline V lookup: CDR1 LGHNA, CDR2 YNFKEQ. V gave up 0 bases and J gave up 5 bases; unmatched junction bases: 9. The CDR3 sequence is 16 residues long. The hyperthyroidism patients had all been newly diagnosed, and their disease duration was under 2 months. Their ages ranged from 18 to 65 years. The source material, RNA transcripts, was used to amplify TCR beta CDR3 regions. Researchers ran a first-round RT-PCR on the TCR CDR3 using the HTBI primer set. A single record per CDR3 protein comes from TCRdb applying MiXCR to the multiplex PCR reads. The table records a few hundred thousand distinct CDR3 sequences, 15% to 18% of them present only once. The sample holds a few counts of this clonotype.

The chain carries TRBV4-2 and TRBJ2-7; 8 nucleotides match TRBD2. The clonotype comes from a woman in her twenties or thirties with Graves' hyperthyroidism. The material sequenced was blood. The CDR3 DNA sequence: TGTGCCAGCAGCCAAGATTTCGCAGCGGGAGTAAACGAGCAGTACTTC. As protein: CASSQDFAAGVNEQYF.